The 8 T cell receptor gamma chains below come from one sample, sequenced in a study of γδ T cells in repeated Plasmodium falciparum infection. TCRdb reanalysed the multiplex PCR reads with CATT. The top ten clones hold roughly a third of a sample with approximately 25,000 gamma-chain clones, around 3% of them seen once. Vgamma9/Vdelta2+ and Vdelta2-negative gammadelta T cells were flow-sorted from PBMC for bulk sequencing. Source material: gamma-delta T cells from blood. All receptors derive from a pool of human donors (malaria-infected and uninfected, not separated).

This clone has more than one count but fewer than ten. A read error is likely here: a far larger clone is one base away. Other nucleotide sequences in the sample specify the same CDR3. The V gene is TRGV9, the J gene TRGJ1 or TRGJ2. Since TCRdb gives no J gene, matching the DNA to germline was used here to assign it. The germline V gene encodes CDR1 GITISATS and CDR2 ISYDGTV (reference sequence). This CDR3 has 15 residues. The CDR3 coding sequence is TGTGCCCTGTGGGTCCCGACGAGGAGTTATTATAAGAAACTCTTT. It encodes CALWVPTRSYYKKLF.

Notes on this clone: With only one base between it and a far larger clone, this is likely a read error. Other DNA sequences in the same sample also yield this CDR3. CDR3 loop: CALWRRSNYYKKLF. The CDR3 bases are TGTGCCTTGTGGCGGCGTTCGAATTACTATAAGAAACTCTTT. The chain couples TRGV9 to TRGJ1 or TRGJ2. The J gene was missing in TCRdb and was found by matching the end of the DNA to germline. The germline gives CDR1 GITISATS, CDR2 ISYDGTV (reference sequence). The CDR3 has 14 amino acids.

With regard to this clone: The protein given by TCRdb reflects a much larger clone and differs at residue 3 from this DNA's translation, likely from a read error; the protein shown is the DNA's translation. The chain carries TRGV9 and TRGJ1 or TRGJ2. No J gene was available from TCRdb, and it was assigned here by a germline match of the DNA. Germline V gene lookup returns CDR1 GITISATS and CDR2 ISYDGTV (reference sequence). The CDR3 loop spans 13 amino acids. This CDR3 reads CAWWEPIGNKKLF. The CDR3 DNA sequence: TGTGCCTGGTGGGAGCCTATCGGGAATAAGAAACTCTTT.

Turning to this clone: A far larger clone is just one base off, so this is likely a read error. Other DNA sequences in the same sample also yield this CDR3. For the V gene the call is TRGV9; the J gene has no call. This CDR3 has 15 residues. Germline values: CDR1 GITISATS, CDR2 ISYDGTV (reference sequence). The CDR3 spells CALWEPPSNYYKKLF. CDR3 DNA sequence: TGTGCCTTGTGGGAGCCCCCCTCGAATTATTATAAGAAACTCTTC.

Remarks on this clone: Translating this DNA gives a protein that differs at residue 10 from the TCRdb one, which belongs to a much larger clone; a read error is likely, and the protein shown is this translation. The V and J genes are TRGV9 and TRGJP2. Since TCRdb gives no J gene, matching the DNA to germline was used here to assign it. The CDR3 covers 15 residues. Germline CDR1 and CDR2: GITISATS and ISYDGTV (reference sequence). Here the CDR3 reads CALWEPVGSYWIKTF. CDR3 sequence (DNA): TGTGCCTTGTGGGAGCCGGTCGGTAGTTATTGGATCAAGACGTTT.

This clone was observed at least ten times. The protein TCRdb lists belongs to a much larger clone and differs from this DNA's translation at residue 9, which points to a read error; the protein shown is made from the DNA. The chain has TRGV9 and TRGJP. The germline CDR1 and CDR2 sequences are GITISATS and ISYDGTV (reference sequence). This CDR3 spans 16 amino acids. The CDR3 reads CALWKGQEWGKKIKVF. The CDR3 DNA follows: TGTGCCTTGTGGAAAGGTCAAGAGTGGGGCAAAAAAATCAAGGTATTT.

The table lists this clone with many counts. The rearrangement joins TRGV2 to TRGJ1 or TRGJ2. Losses at the gene ends were 0 bases for V and 5 bases for J; bases not matched to a gene: 7. CDR1 is EGSNGY, CDR2 YDSYNSKV, per germline. This CDR3 contains 14 residues. This CDR3 is CATWDGPYNYKKLF. The CDR3 DNA reads as TGTGCCACCTGGGACGGGCCTTACAATTATAAGAAACTCTTT.

Regarding this clone: TCRdb's protein, taken from a much larger clone, differs from this DNA's translation at residue 12, likely owing to a read error; the protein displayed comes from the DNA. TRGV9 is the V gene, and the J gene was not called. This CDR3 has 14 amino acids. Germline V lookup: CDR1 GITISATS, CDR2 ISYDGTV (reference sequence). CDR3 nucleotide sequence: TGTGCCTTGTGGGAGCCTTGGAATTATTATAAGGAACTCTTT. Amino acids: CALWEPWNYYKELF.